These T cell receptor beta chains were read from a single sample in a study of post-analysis software for immune sequencing data. TCRdb reprocessed the PCR reads via MiXCR and lists one record per CDR3 protein. The sample contains 500,000 to 600,000 distinct CDR3 sequences, 40% to 50% of which appear only once. Specimen: blood. The source of these receptors is a girl aged 10 to 17 with multiple sclerosis. CDR3s include the opening cysteine and the closing phenylalanine or tryptophan. The D gene is left open where the match is weak. Clone sizes are given selectively: once, few, many, or a class where the clone is expanded.

V	D	size	J	CDR3	DNA
TRBV6-6	TRBD1	.	TRBJ2-7	CASGGQTSYEQYF	TGTGCCAGTGGGGGACAGACCTCCTACGAGCAGTACTTC
TRBV12-3/TRBV12-4	TRBD2	few	TRBJ2-7	CASSPGTSGKWAEQYF	TGTGCCAGCAGTCCCGGGACTAGCGGGAAATGGGCAGAGCAGTACTTC
TRBV9	.	.	TRBJ1-6	CASSIDGRGVSPLHF	TGTGCCAGCAGCATCGATGGCAGGGGCGTTTCACCCCTCCACTTT
TRBV12-3/TRBV12-4	.	few	TRBJ2-7	CASTPGRREFEQYF	TGTGCCAGCACTCCCGGCCGCAGGGAGTTCGAGCAGTACTTC
TRBV12-3/TRBV12-4	TRBD1	.	TRBJ1-6	CASSWTGIHSPPHF	TGTGCCAGCAGCTGGACAGGGATTCATTCACCCCCCCACTTT
TRBV4-1	.	few	TRBJ2-7	CASSQYPSSYEQYF	TGCGCCAGCAGCCAGTACCCGAGCTCCTACGAGCAGTACTTC
TRBV7-8	TRBD2	.	TRBJ2-1	CASSLGGGRNRYEQFF	TGTGCCAGCAGCTTAGGTGGCGGGAGAAATAGATATGAGCAGTTCTTC
TRBV6-6	TRBD1	.	TRBJ2-7	CASSPRQGNSCEQYF	TGTGCCAGCAGCCCCCGACAGGGGAACTCCTGCGAGCAGTACTTC
TRBV7-6	TRBD1	.	TRBJ1-2	CASSCWDRSDGYTF	TGTGCCAGCAGCTGCTGGGACAGGTCTGATGGCTACACCTTC
TRBV6-5	.	few	TRBJ1-5	CASSYARPLGEPFGNQPQHF	TGTGCCAGCAGTTACGCCCGGCCACTTGGGGAGCCTTTTGGCAATCAGCCCCAGCATTTT
TRBV7-9	TRBD1	once	TRBJ2-7	CASSLSQGAFEQYF	TGTGCCAGCAGCTTAAGCCAGGGGGCTTTCGAGCAGTACTTC
TRBV12-3/TRBV12-4	TRBD2	many	TRBJ2-5	CASTTGGRQETQYF	TGTGCCAGCACAACGGGGGGGCGTCAAGAGACCCAGTACTTC
TRBV5-6	TRBD1	.	TRBJ2-7	CASSLGLGTGTYEQYF	TGTGCCAGCAGCTTGGGGCTGGGGACAGGGACCTACGAGCAGTACTTC
TRBV24-1	TRBD1	few	TRBJ2-7	CAIGTGLSSYNEQYF	TGTGCCATAGGGACAGGGTTAAGCTCCTACAATGAGCAGTACTTC
TRBV5-1	.	few	TRBJ2-6	CASSFKSGTGANVLTF	TGCGCCAGCAGCTTTAAGTCCGGGACTGGGGCCAACGTCCTGACTTTC
TRBV2	.	.	TRBJ2-7	CASSEAHKFYEQYF	TGTGCCAGCAGTGAAGCGCATAAGTTCTACGAGCAGTACTTC
TRBV6-5	TRBD1	.	TRBJ2-7	CASSYSPATGFYEQYF	TGTGCCAGCAGTTACTCCCCCGCGACAGGGTTCTACGAGCAGTACTTC
TRBV19	.	.	TRBJ2-6	CASSISASGANVLTF	TGTGCCAGTAGTATCTCGGCCTCTGGGGCCAACGTCCTGACTTTC